This section outlines one TCR beta chain sequence together with its context. The antigen is undetermined. The data belong to a study of T cell repertoires in cytomegalovirus infection. On the study more broadly: Researchers turned to recently identified HLA-C-restricted CMV epitopes as well as well-studied HLA-B-restricted ones. CMV infection together with matching HLA type was indicated by public TCR beta signatures.

Broader study findings: Identification of carriers of CMV plus the relevant HLA was achieved through cumulative public TCR beta family frequency. In two of eight donors, the top clonotype was HLA-C-restricted CMV-specific.

In TCRdb, the reads were re-called with MiXCR into one record per CDR3 protein. The data contain about 100,000 distinct CDR3 sequences, less than 55% of them singletons. The CDR3 length is 11 residues. Germline V lookup: CDR1 SGHTA, CDR2 FQGTGA. Trimming pared 5 bases from V and 5 bases from J, leaving 6 bases between. The genes are TRBV7-3 and TRBJ1-2, with D hard to call. The sequencing used CD8+ T cells from cultured PBMCs, collected from culture after CMV antigen stimulation. This TCR was sampled from a human donor in good health (CMV status not recorded). Some clones in this sample may be carry-over from other donors' samples. The CDR3, as DNA: TGTGCCAGCAGCGCAGCGTATGGCTACACCTTC. Its translation: CASSAAYGYTF.